This TCR beta chain derives from a study of CD8+ T cells in alopecia areata. RNA was isolated and reverse transcribed to cDNA, the sequencing template. TCRdb keeps only in-frame clones here, not all; method: immunoSEQ multiplex PCR. The sample comprises about 160,000 clones, about nine tenths of which are singletons, and around 15% rests with the top ten. Trimming cost V 4 bases and J 0 bases, with 11 bases left between them. Germline assignment: CDR1 SGDLS and CDR2 YYNGEE. The CDR3 consists of 14 residues. The sequence derives from a human donor with alopecia areata. This chain links TRBV9 with TRBJ2-7; D perhaps matches TRBD1 (6 bases). The sample in question was CD8+ T cells sorted from blood, obtained at week 0. CDR3: CASSPRGSSYEQYF. The DNA of the CDR3 is TGTGCCAGCAGCCCGAGGGGGAGCTCCTACGAGCAGTACTTC.